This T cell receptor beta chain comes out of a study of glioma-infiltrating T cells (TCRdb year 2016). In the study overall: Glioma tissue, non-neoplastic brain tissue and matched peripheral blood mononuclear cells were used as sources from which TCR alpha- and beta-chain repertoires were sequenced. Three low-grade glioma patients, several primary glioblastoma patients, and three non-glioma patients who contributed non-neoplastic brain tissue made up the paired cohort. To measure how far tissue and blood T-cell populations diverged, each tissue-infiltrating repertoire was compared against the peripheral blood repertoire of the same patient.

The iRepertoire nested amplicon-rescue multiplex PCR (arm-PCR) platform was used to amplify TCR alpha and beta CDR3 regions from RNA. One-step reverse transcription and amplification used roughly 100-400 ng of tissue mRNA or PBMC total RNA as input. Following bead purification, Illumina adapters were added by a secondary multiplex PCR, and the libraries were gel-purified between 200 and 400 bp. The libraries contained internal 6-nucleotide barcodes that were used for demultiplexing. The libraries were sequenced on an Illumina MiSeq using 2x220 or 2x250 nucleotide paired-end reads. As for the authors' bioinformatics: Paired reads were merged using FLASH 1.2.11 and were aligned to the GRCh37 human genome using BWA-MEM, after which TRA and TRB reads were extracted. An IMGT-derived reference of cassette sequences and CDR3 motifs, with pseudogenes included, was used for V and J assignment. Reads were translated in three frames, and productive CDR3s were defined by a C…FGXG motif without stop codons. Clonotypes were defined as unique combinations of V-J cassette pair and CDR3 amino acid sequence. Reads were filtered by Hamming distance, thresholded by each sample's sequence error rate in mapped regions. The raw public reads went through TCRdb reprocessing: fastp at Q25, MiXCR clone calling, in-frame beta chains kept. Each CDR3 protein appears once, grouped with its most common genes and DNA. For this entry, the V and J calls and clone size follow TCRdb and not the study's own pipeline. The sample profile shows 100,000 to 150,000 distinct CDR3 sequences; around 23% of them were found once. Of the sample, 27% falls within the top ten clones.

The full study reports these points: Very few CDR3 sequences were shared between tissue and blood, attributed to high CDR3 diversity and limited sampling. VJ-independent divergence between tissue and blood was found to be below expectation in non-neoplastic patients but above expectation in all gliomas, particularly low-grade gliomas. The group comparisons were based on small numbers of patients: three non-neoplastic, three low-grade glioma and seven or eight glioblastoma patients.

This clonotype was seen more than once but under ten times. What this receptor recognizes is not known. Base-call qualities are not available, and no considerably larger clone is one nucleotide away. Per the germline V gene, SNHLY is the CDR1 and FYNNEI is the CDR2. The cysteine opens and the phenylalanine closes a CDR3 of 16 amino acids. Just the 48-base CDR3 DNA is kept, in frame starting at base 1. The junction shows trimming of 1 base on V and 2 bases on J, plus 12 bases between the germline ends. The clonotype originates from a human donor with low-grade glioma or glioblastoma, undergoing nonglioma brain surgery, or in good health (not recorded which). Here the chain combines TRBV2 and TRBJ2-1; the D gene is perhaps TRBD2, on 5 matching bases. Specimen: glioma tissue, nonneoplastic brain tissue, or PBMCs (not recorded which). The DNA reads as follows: TGTGCCAGCAGTGAAGTAGGTAGCGTAGCCTACAATGAGCAGTTCTTC. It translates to CASSEVGSVAYNEQFF.